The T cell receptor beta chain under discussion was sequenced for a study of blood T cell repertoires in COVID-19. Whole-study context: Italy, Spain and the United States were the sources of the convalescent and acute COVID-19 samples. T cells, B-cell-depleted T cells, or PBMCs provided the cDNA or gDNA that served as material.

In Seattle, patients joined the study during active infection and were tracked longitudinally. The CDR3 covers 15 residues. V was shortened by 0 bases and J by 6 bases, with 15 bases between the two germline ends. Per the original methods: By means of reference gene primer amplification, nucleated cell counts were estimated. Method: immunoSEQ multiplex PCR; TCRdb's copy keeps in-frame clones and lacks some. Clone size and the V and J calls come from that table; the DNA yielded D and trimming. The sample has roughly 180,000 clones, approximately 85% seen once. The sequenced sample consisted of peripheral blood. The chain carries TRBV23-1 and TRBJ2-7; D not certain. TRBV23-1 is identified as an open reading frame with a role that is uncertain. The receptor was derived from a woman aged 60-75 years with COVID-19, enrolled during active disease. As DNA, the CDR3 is TGCGCCAGCAGTCAATCGGTCAGGTCGGTCCCCGAGCAGTACGTC. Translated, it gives CASSQSVRSVPEQYV.